These 10 T cell receptor beta chains were all obtained from the same sample, sequenced in a study of T cell repertoires in cytomegalovirus infection (dated by TCRdb to about 2019). No cognate antigen is known for these TCRs. In light of the paper, this sample's treatment or condition label describes: in vitro stimulation with specific CMV peptide epitopes to enrich CMV-specific T cells. TCRdb lists the instrument as Illumina HiSeq 1500. TCRdb itself trimmed the public reads at Q25 with fastp, ran MiXCR and retained productive beta chains. Rows matching on CDR3 protein sequence are summarized as one entry with the most common DNA and genes. For this sample the table gives about 310,000 distinct CDR3 sequences, of which just under 25% were detected only once. Roughly 15% of the sample rests with the top ten. The sample consisted of cultured PBMCs, taken from culture after CMV antigen stimulation. The receptor set was obtained from a human donor in good health (CMV status not recorded). Some clones in this sample may be carry-over from other donors' samples.

The V gene is TRBV11-2, the J gene TRBJ2-2, with D possibly TRBD2 on 6 matching bases. The CDR3 runs to 18 residues. V lost 2 bases to trimming and J lost 0 bases, with 16 bases between them. The germline CDR1 and CDR2 sequences are SGHAT and FQNNGV. CDR3 region: CASSLRPGGTSNTGELFF. The CDR3 DNA reads TGTGCCAGCAGCTTAAGGCCCGGAGGGACCTCGAACACCGGGGAGCTGTTTTTT. Drawing the rest from reference TRBV11-2 and TRBJ2-2, the complete variable domain is EAGVAQSPRYKIIEKRQSVAFWCNPISGHATLYWYQQILGQGPKLLIQFQNNGVVDDSQLPKDRFSAERLKGVDSTLKIQPAKLEDSAVYLCASSLRPGGTSNTGELFFGEGSRLTVL.

The V call is TRBV12-3 or TRBV12-4, the J call TRBJ2-3; tentatively, D is TRBD1 or TRBD2 (5 bases each). V lost 3 bases and J 9 bases, leaving 13 bases between the germline ends. This CDR3 is built from 13 residues. In nucleotides, the CDR3 is TGTGCCAGCAGTTTGGCCCTTGAGGGGACGCAGTATTTT. Its protein product is CASSLALEGTQYF.

The table lists this clonotype with a few counts. This sequence joins TRBV10-3 and TRBJ2-2; D is uncertain. This CDR3 contains 15 residues. From germline, CDR1 is ENHRY and CDR2 SYGVKD. Trimming removed 5 bases at V and 0 bases at J, with 10 bases between. The chain's CDR3 is CAISTRSANTGELFF. In DNA form, the CDR3 reads TGTGCCATCAGTACGCGGAGCGCGAACACCGGGGAGCTGTTTTTT.

J is TRBJ2-1 and V is TRBV5-1; 8 nucleotides match TRBD1. This CDR3 contains 15 residues. Germline-derived CDR1 and CDR2 are SGHRS and YFSETQ. The V and J ends lost 0 bases and 2 bases, in that order; junction bases with no gene match: 1. CDR3 sequence (DNA): TGCGCCAGCAGCTTGGAGACAGGGGCCTACAATGAGCAGTTCTTC. Encoded protein: CASSLETGAYNEQFF. The variable domain in full, completed from reference TRBV5-1 and TRBJ2-1, reads KAGVTQTPRYLIKTRGQQVTLSCSPISGHRSVSWYQQTPGQGLQFLFEYFSETQRNKGNFPGRFSGRQFSNSRSEMNVSTLELGDSALYLCASSLETGAYNEQFFGPGTRLTVL.

The DNA of the CDR3 is TGTGCCAGCAGCCATGCAGCTTCCTACGAGCAGTACTTC. Amino acids: CASSHAASYEQYF. The rearrangement links TRBV5-4 to TRBJ2-7; D gene unclear. Trimming removed 4 bases at V and 1 base at J, with 9 bases between. The V gene's germline CDR1 is SGHNT and CDR2 YYREEE (reference sequence). The CDR3 has 13 amino acids.

In DNA, the CDR3 is TGTGCCACGCGCTCGGTTGAAGAGACCCAGTACTTC. Encoded protein: CATRSVEETQYF. This sequence joins TRBV24-1 and TRBJ2-5; D not resolved. With 10 bases removed from V and 3 bases from J, the gap between germline ends came to 11 bases. Germline values: CDR1 KGHDR, CDR2 SFDVKD. This CDR3 has 12 amino acids.

The V call is TRBV7-6, the J call TRBJ2-2; 11 positions match TRBD2. Trimming removed 4 bases from V and 1 base from J; junction bases left unmatched: 5. Germline V gives CDR1 SGHVS, CDR2 FNYEAQ. This CDR3 has 17 residues. The CDR3 DNA reads TGTGCCAGCAGCTACCGCCTAGCGGGAGGGAACACCGGGGAGCTGTTTTTT. It translates to CASSYRLAGGNTGELFF.

This clonotype occurred many times. The gene calls are TRBV7-2 and TRBJ1-2; the match to TRBD1 covers 11 bases. The CDR3 is made up of 15 amino acids. From germline, CDR1 is SGHTA and CDR2 FQGNSA. Trimming at V came to 4 bases and at J to 7 bases, leaving 8 bases not matched to a gene. The CDR3 loop reads CASSSGTGGSRGYTF. The CDR3, as DNA: TGTGCCAGCAGCTCCGGGACAGGGGGGTCGCGTGGCTACACCTTC.

The CDR3 protein is CASRPSGPRYEQYF. For the CDR3, the DNA is TGTGCCAGCAGGCCCTCGGGACCGCGCTACGAGCAGTACTTC. The rearrangement uses TRBV12-3 or TRBV12-4 and TRBJ2-7; D tentatively reads TRBD1 or TRBD2 (5 bases each). This CDR3 contains 14 residues. Trimming removed 6 bases from V and 3 bases from J, with 15 bases in between.

The chain employs TRBV6-1 and TRBJ1-2, with D maybe TRBD1 (6 bases). V was shortened by 6 bases and J by 2 bases, with 10 bases between the two germline ends. Germline CDR1 MNHNS, CDR2 SASEGT. The CDR3 length is 13 residues. The CDR3 here is CASRSGTNYGYTF. The CDR3 bases are TGTGCCAGCAGAAGCGGGACAAACTATGGCTACACCTTC.